This note documents a single T cell receptor (beta chain) sequence. These data originate in a study of blood T cell repertoires in COVID-19. Sequenced by immunoSEQ multiplex PCR; TCRdb stores in-frame clones only, minus some. The sample holds over 200,000 clones, around 84% seen once. Per the germline V gene, CDR1 is KGHSH and CDR2 is LQKENI. This CDR3 is 15 amino acids long. With 5 bases removed from V and 2 bases from J, the gap between germline ends came to 13 bases. V and J are TRBV18 and TRBJ2-1; tentative D call: TRBD2 (5 bases). Sequencing was carried out using peripheral blood. This TCR was sampled from a man aged 35 to 55 who had recovered from COVID-19. CDR3 coding DNA: TGTGCCAGCTCATCCGGACTGATTACCTACAATGAGCAGTTCTTC. It encodes CASSSGLITYNEQFF.